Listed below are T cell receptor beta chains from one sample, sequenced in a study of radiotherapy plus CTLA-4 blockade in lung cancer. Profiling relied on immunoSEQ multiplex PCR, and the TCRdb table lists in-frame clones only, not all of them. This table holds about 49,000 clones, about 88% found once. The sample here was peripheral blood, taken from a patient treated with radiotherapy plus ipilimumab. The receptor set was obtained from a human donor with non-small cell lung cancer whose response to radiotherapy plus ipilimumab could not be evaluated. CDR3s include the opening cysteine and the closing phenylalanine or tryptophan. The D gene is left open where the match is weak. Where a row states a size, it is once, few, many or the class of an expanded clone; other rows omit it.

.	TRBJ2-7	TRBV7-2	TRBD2	CASSPGLASTYEQYF	TGTGCCAGCAGCCCGGGACTAGCCAGCACCTACGAGCAGTACTTC
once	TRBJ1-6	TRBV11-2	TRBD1	CASIPQGAGSPLHF	TGTGCCAGCATCCCCCAGGGGGCCGGTTCACCCCTCCACTTT
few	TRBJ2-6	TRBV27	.	CASSLWDNYSGANVLTF	TGTGCCAGCAGTTTATGGGACAACTACTCTGGGGCCAACGTCCTGACTTTC
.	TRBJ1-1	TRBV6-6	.	CASRHQGLAFF	TGTGCCAGCAGGCATCAGGGGTTGGCTTTCTTT
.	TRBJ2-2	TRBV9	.	CASSVDQGGTGELFF	TGTGCCAGCAGCGTAGATCAGGGGGGCACCGGGGAGCTGTTTTTT
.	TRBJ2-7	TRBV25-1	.	CASRGPGSYEQYF	TGTGCCAGCAGAGGCCCCGGGAGCTACGAGCAGTACTTC
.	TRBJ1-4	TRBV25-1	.	CASSGTATTLNEKLFF	TGTGCCAGCAGTGGGACAGCTACCACCCTTAATGAAAAACTGTTTTTT
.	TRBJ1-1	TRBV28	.	CASSLGQLNTEAFF	TGTGCCAGCAGTCTAGGACAGTTGAACACTGAAGCTTTCTTT
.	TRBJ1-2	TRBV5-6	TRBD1	CASSPWDRNYGYTF	TGTGCCAGCAGCCCATGGGACAGAAACTATGGCTACACCTTC
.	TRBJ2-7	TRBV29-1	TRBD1	CSVRVATGRGGEQYF	TGCAGCGTTCGGGTCGCGACAGGGAGAGGAGGCGAGCAGTACTTC
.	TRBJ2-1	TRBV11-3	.	CASSLDLQQEQFF	TGTGCCAGCAGCTTAGATTTACAGCAAGAGCAGTTCTTC
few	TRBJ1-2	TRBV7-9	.	CASSLASRGSGYGYTF	TGTGCCAGCAGCTTAGCGAGCAGGGGTTCTGGCTATGGCTACACCTTC
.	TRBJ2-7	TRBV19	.	CASSIGGDYEQYF	TGTGCCAGTAGTATAGGGGGCGACTACGAGCAGTACTTC
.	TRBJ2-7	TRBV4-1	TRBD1	CASSQDSGTGVSYEQYF	TGCGCCAGCAGCCAAGACTCCGGGACAGGGGTCTCCTACGAGCAGTACTTC
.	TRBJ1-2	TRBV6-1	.	CASMSGTDYGYTF	TGTGCCAGCATGTCAGGTACAGACTATGGCTACACCTTC
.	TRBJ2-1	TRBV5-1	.	CASSLVIVDEQFF	TGCGCCAGCAGCTTGGTAATAGTCGATGAGCAGTTCTTC
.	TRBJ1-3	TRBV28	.	CASIPQVRSGNTIYF	TGTGCCAGCATCCCCCAGGTGCGCTCTGGAAACACCATATATTTT
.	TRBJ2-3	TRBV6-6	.	CASRPPGTPSTDTQYF	TGTGCCAGCCGACCCCCAGGGACACCTAGCACAGATACGCAGTATTTT